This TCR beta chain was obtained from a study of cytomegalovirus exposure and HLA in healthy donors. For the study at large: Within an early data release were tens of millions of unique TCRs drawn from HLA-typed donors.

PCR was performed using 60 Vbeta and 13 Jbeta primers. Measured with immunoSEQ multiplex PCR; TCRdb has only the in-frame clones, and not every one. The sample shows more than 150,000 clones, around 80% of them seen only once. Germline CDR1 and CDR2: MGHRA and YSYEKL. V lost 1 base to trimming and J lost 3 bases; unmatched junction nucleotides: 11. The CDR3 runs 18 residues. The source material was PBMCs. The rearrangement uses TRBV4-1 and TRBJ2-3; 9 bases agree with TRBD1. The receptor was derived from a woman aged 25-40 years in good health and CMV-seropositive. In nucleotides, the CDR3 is TGCGCCAGCAGCCAAGGAATGGCAGGACAGGGGTTAACAGATACGCAGTATTTT. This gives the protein CASSQGMAGQGLTDTQYF.